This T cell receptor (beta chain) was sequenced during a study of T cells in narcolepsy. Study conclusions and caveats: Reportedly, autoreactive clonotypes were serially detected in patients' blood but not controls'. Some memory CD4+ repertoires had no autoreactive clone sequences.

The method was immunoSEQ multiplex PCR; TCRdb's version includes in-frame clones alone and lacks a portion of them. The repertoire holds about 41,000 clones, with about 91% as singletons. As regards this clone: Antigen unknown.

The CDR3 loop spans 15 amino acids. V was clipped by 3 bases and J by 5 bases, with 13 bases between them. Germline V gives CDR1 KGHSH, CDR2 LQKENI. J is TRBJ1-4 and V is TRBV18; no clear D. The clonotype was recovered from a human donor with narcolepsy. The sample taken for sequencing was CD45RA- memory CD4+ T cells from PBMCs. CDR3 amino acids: CASSPLRELNEKLFF. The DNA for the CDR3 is TGTGCCAGCTCACCTCTAAGAGAACTAAATGAAAAACTGTTTTTT. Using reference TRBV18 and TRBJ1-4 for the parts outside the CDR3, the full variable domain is NAGVMQNPRHLVRRRGQEARLRCSPMKGHSHVYWYRQLPEEGLKFMVYLQKENIIDESGMPKERFSAEFPKEGPSILRIQQVVRGDSAAYFCASSPLRELNEKLFFGSGTQLSVL.